The present T cell receptor beta chain was sequenced within a study of blood T cells in healthy people across ages. Study in general: Roughly one uniquely barcoded beta molecule per two T cells was captured.

In each sample, at least 6.5 million PBMCs were isolated. The study, taken as a whole, reports: A strong correlation between TCR beta diversity and naive T cell percentage was seen. Roughly linear age-related decline in beta diversity appeared, significant by age around 38.

This CDR3 is 16 amino acids long. The germline V gene has CDR1 SGHTA and CDR2 FQGTGA. The V end lost 0 bases, the J end lost 8 bases, and 17 bases lay between the germline ends. Points on this clonotype: Antigen: not known.

The use of a sample-barcoded 5' primer and a J-beta primer mix characterized a second PCR of about 6 to 12 cycles. TCRdb reanalysed the 5' RACE reads using MiXCR and keeps one entry per CDR3 protein. The sample lists 1.5 million to 2 million distinct CDR3 sequences; about 49% were seen once. The rearrangement links TRBV7-3 to TRBJ2-1; TRBD1 is a possible D gene (6 bases). The sequence came from a woman in her thirties or forties in good health. The specimen sequenced was blood. The CDR3 region is CASSLTLGRGWDEQFF. The CDR3 region has the DNA TGTGCCAGCAGCTTAACGTTGGGCAGGGGTTGGGATGAGCAGTTCTTC.